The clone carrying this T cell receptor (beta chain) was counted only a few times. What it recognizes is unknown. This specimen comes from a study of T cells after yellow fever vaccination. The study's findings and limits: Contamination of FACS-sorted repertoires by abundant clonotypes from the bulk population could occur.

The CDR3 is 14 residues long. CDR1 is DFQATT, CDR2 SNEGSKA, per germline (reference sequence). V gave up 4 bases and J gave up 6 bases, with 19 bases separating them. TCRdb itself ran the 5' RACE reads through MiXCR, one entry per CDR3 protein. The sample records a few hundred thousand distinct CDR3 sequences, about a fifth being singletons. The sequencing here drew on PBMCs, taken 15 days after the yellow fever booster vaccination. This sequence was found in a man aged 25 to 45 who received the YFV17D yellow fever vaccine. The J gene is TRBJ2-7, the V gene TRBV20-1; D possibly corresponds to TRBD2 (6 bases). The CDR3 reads CSAKTSRGSGEQYF. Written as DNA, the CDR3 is TGCAGTGCTAAAACTAGCCGGGGAAGCGGCGAGCAGTACTTC.